This TCR beta chain stems from a study of T cell responses to AZD1222 COVID-19 vaccine. General study points: It was only six AZD1222 recipients who were seropositive at baseline. Sampling that yielded the repertoires occurred only after the peak T cell response. Females outnumbered males among donors, who were mostly white British; clonal diversity was possibly underestimated.

On this clone: Its target is unknown.

Only in-frame clones appear in the TCRdb table, and some are missing; sequencing was by immunoSEQ multiplex PCR. The profile covers 140,000 to 150,000 clones, with around 90% appearing a single time and 4% to 6% taken by the ten largest. The CDR3 runs to 16 residues. The V and J ends lost 5 bases and 7 bases, in that order; junction bases with no gene match: 12. Germline CDR1 is LGHNA and CDR2 is YNFKEQ. The origin of this receptor is an adult in good health. Sequences were derived from peripheral blood, sampled on day 0 of AZD1222 vaccination. This sequence joins TRBV4-2 and TRBJ2-1, with 9 bases fitting TRBD2. This chain's CDR3 is CASSYIAGDKRNEQFF. In DNA form, the CDR3 reads TGTGCCAGCAGCTACATAGCGGGGGACAAGAGGAATGAGCAGTTCTTC.